What follows are 32 T cell receptor beta chains derived from one specimen sequenced in a study of blood T cell repertoires in COVID-19 (dated by TCRdb to 2020 to 2021). Receptor libraries were prepared by the immunoSEQ multiplex PCR assay. The table comes from immuneACCESS by way of TCRdb, which keeps in-frame sequences with V and J called. Part of the clones is missing from these tables; in studies checked, under half for an unresolved V gene and the rest for unknown reasons. The sample profile shows roughly 520,000 clones; approximately 90% of them were found once. The ten biggest clones cover about 1.7% of the sample. The sample was PBMCs or T cells enriched from blood (not recorded which). The receptors stem from a woman aged 40 to 49 who had recovered from COVID-19.

This chain joins TRBV5-1 and TRBJ1-1, with D hard to call. CDR1 is SGHRS, CDR2 YFSETQ, per germline. The V gene lost 2 bases and the J gene lost 4 bases, with 12 bases spanning the gap. This CDR3 has 14 residues. CDR3 protein: CASSFVASGTEAFF. CDR3 coding DNA: TGCGCCAGCAGCTTCGTCGCTTCGGGCACTGAAGCTTTCTTT. Using reference TRBV5-1 and TRBJ1-1 for the parts outside the CDR3, the full variable domain is KAGVTQTPRYLIKTRGQQVTLSCSPISGHRSVSWYQQTPGQGLQFLFEYFSETQRNKGNFPGRFSGRQFSNSRSEMNVSTLELGDSALYLCASSFVASGTEAFFGQGTRLTVV.

The chain is built from TRBV6-2 or TRBV6-3 and TRBJ2-1, with no clear D. The CDR3 consists of 12 residues. Trimming stripped 6 bases from V and 8 bases from J, with 11 bases between. Germline V gives CDR1 MNHEY, CDR2 SVGEGT. This CDR3 is CASSRVEHEQFF. The CDR3 DNA reads as TGTGCCAGCAGCCGGGTGGAGCATGAGCAGTTCTTC.

J is TRBJ2-1 and V is TRBV6-2 or TRBV6-3; possible D gene TRBD1, 5 bases. Looked up from germline, CDR1 is MNHEY and CDR2 is SVGEGT. The CDR3 covers 14 residues. Trimming left V 2 bases short and J 6 bases short, with 11 bases between. The CDR3 coding sequence is TGTGCCAGCAGTTACAGGGGCACGAGCAATGAGCAGTTCTTC. Amino acid sequence: CASSYRGTSNEQFF.

This sequence joins TRBV7-2 and TRBJ2-1; 7 bases agree with TRBD2. The V segment lost 0 bases and the J segment 0 bases; nucleotides outside the gene matches: 8. CDR3 size: 18 residues. CDR1 SGHTA and CDR2 FQGNSA come from the germline V gene. This CDR3 reads CASSLASLGGGSYNEQFF. DNA of the CDR3: TGTGCCAGCAGCTTAGCATCGCTGGGGGGGGGCTCCTACAATGAGCAGTTCTTC.

This sequence joins TRBV27 and TRBJ1-2; TRBD1 is a possible D gene (5 bases). The CDR3 has 13 amino acids. CDR1 is MNHEY and CDR2 is SMNVEV in the germline V gene (reference sequence). Trimming stripped 7 bases from V and 4 bases from J, with 13 bases between. The CDR3 is CASKPGGTYGYTF. CDR3 coding DNA: TGTGCCAGCAAACCCGGGGGGACCTATGGCTACACCTTC.

This rearrangement joins TRBV6-2 or TRBV6-3 to TRBJ1-2, with a possible D match to TRBD1 (6 bases). This CDR3 is built from 15 residues. The germline V gene encodes CDR1 MNHEY and CDR2 SVGEGT. The ends were cut back, 2 bases at V and 4 bases at J, with 14 bases in the middle. The CDR3 DNA reads as TGTGCCAGCAGTTACGACCTCGGGGGGCTCTATGGCTACACCTTC. Protein: CASSYDLGGLYGYTF.

The rearrangement joins TRBV5-4 to TRBJ2-3; 7 nucleotides line up with TRBD2. Trimming took 4 bases from V and 2 from J; bases not matched to a gene: 4. The CDR3 has 14 amino acids. Germline values: CDR1 SGHNT, CDR2 YYREEE (reference sequence). The CDR3 nucleotides are TGTGCCAGCAGCCTGCGGGAGATCACAGATACGCAGTATTTT. Translated, it gives CASSLREITDTQYF.

V usage is TRBV4-2 and J usage is TRBJ2-1; 9 positions match TRBD1. CDR1 is LGHNA, CDR2 YNFKEQ, per germline. V gave up 3 bases and J gave up 7 bases; unmatched junction bases: 10. This CDR3 spans 16 amino acids. CDR3 loop: CASSQDSGQGFNEQFF. The DNA for the CDR3 is TGTGCCAGCAGCCAGGACTCGGGACAGGGATTTAATGAGCAGTTCTTC.

This clone appeared a few times. The V call is TRBV29-1, the J call TRBJ2-7; 7 positions agree with TRBD1. CDR3 size: 12 residues. In germline, CDR1 is SQVTM, CDR2 ANQGSEA. The trim removed 7 bases at V and 2 bases at J, leaving 5 bases unmatched. The CDR3 DNA follows: TGCAGCGCCCGACAGGGCCCCTACGAGCAGTACTTC. Translated: CSARQGPYEQYF.

This clone was detected only a few times. This sequence joins TRBV2 and TRBJ1-2; tentatively, D is TRBD1 (6 bases). The germline gives CDR1 SNHLY, CDR2 FYNNEI. V was shortened by 2 bases and J by 4 bases, with 11 bases between the two germline ends. The CDR3 spans 14 residues. The CDR3 here is CASSERGASYGYTF. DNA for the CDR3: TGTGCCAGCAGTGAACGGGGGGCTAGCTATGGCTACACCTTC.

The chain recombines TRBV7-9 with TRBJ1-3; TRBD1 agrees at 9 bases. CDR3 size: 15 residues. Germline trimming cut 6 bases from V and 7 bases from J; bases unmatched to any gene: 10. CDR1 SEHNR and CDR2 FQNEAQ come from the germline V gene (reference sequence). The CDR3 bases are TGTGCCAGCAGTCGCCCGACAGGGGGGGCTAACACCATATATTTT. This encodes CASSRPTGGANTIYF.

The chain is built from TRBV7-2 and TRBJ1-1, with D unclear. CDR1 is SGHTA and CDR2 is FQGNSA in the germline V gene. V shed 2 bases and J shed 1 base, with 14 bases lying between them. The CDR3 consists of 16 residues. The CDR3 DNA reads TGTGCCAGCAGCTTAAAGGTTGGGCTTTCGAACACTGAAGCTTTCTTT. Its translation: CASSLKVGLSNTEAFF.

The V and J genes are TRBV5-6 and TRBJ1-4, with 9 bases that match TRBD1. This CDR3 has 14 residues. Trimming cost V 3 bases and J 8 bases; bases outside gene matches: 5. CDR1 and CDR2 (germline): SGHDT, YYEEEE. CDR3 residues: CASSSQGAGEKLFF. The CDR3 nucleotides are TGTGCCAGCAGCTCACAGGGGGCTGGAGAAAAACTGTTTTTT.

This chain uses TRBV18 with TRBJ1-5; a possible D gene is TRBD1 (5 bases). Germline V gene data show CDR1 as KGHSH and CDR2 as LQKENI. Trimming removed 3 bases at V and 6 bases at J, with 12 bases between. The CDR3 is 14 amino acids. The CDR3 DNA is TGTGCCAGCTCACCTCGGTGGGGCCTTCAGCCCCAGCATTTT. Residues: CASSPRWGLQPQHF.

The genes are TRBV29-1 and TRBJ1-4; no definite D call. With 7 bases removed from V and 12 bases from J, the gap between germline ends came to 18 bases. This CDR3 is built from 12 residues. Germline CDR1 and CDR2: SQVTM and ANQGSEA. CDR3 nucleotides: TGCAGCGCTGTGCCACGCCAGTGCCAACTGTTTTTT. Translation: CSAVPRQCQLFF.

This rearrangement joins TRBV12-3 or TRBV12-4 to TRBJ1-2; D is unresolved. The CDR3 covers 11 residues. Deletions cut 5 bases from V and 10 bases from J, with 11 bases between. This CDR3 reads CASSPGIDYTF. CDR3 in DNA: TGTGCCAGCAGTCCCGGGATCGACTACACCTTC.

The rearrangement uses TRBV27 and TRBJ1-1; 7 bases match TRBD1. The germline CDR1 and CDR2 sequences are MNHEY and SMNVEV (reference sequence). The length of the CDR3 is 15 residues. J was trimmed by 4 bases and V by 5 bases; bases with no gene match: 10. Here the CDR3 reads CASSLQRQGPTEAFF. The CDR3 DNA is TGTGCCAGCAGTCTCCAAAGACAGGGCCCCACTGAAGCTTTCTTT.

V is TRBV15 and J is TRBJ1-2; 7 bases align to TRBD1. CDR3 length equals 14 residues. The ends lost 0 bases at V and 6 bases at J; junction bases unmatched: 4. Germline lookup yields CDR1 LNHNV and CDR2 YYDKDF (reference sequence). CDR3 amino acids: CATSRDFGTDGYTF. The CDR3 nucleotides are TGTGCCACCAGCAGAGATTTCGGGACAGATGGCTACACCTTC.

This clone came up once. The chain uses TRBV9 and TRBJ2-1, with 15 bases fitting TRBD2. V lost 3 bases, J lost 7 bases, and 5 bases stayed unmatched. Germline CDR1 reads SGDLS; CDR2 reads YYNGEE. The CDR3 contains 16 residues. CDR3 region: CASSAGLAGGPNEQFF. The CDR3 DNA follows: TGTGCCAGCAGCGCCGGACTAGCGGGAGGGCCGAATGAGCAGTTCTTC. The variable domain in full, completed from reference TRBV9 and TRBJ2-1, reads DSGVTQTPKHLITATGQRVTLRCSPRSGDLSVYWYQQSLDQGLQFLIQYYNGEERAKGNILERFSAQQFPDLHSELNLSSLELGDSALYFCASSAGLAGGPNEQFFGPGTRLTVL.

The chain has TRBV7-5 and TRBJ1-1. TRBV7-5 is a pseudogene. This CDR3 contains 13 residues. DNA of the CDR3: TGTGCCAGAAGCTGCCCGGGGGTGCCTGAAGCTTTCTTT. Its protein is CARSCPGVPEAFF.

The rearrangement links TRBV18 to TRBJ1-2; 9 bases align to TRBD1. This CDR3 has 15 amino acids. Per germline, CDR1 KGHSH and CDR2 LQKENI. The ends lost 2 bases at V and 4 bases at J; junction bases unmatched: 5. In DNA form, the CDR3 reads TGTGCCAGCTCACCAACGGGACAGGGCGGCTATGGCTACACCTTC. This translates into CASSPTGQGGYGYTF.

The chain joins TRBV6-5 to TRBJ2-3; no clear D. With 6 bases removed from V and 2 bases from J, the gap between germline ends came to 12 bases. CDR1 is MNHEY, CDR2 SVGAGI, per germline. This CDR3 is 14 amino acids long. The CDR3 nucleotides read TGTGCCAGCAGCTTCCAATCCTACACAGATACGCAGTATTTT. Translation gives CASSFQSYTDTQYF.

This clone was found once. The chain uses TRBV5-1 and TRBJ2-7; TRBD1 matches 9 bases. V was clipped by 0 bases and J by 3 bases; unmatched bases: 7. The CDR3 consists of 16 residues. CDR1 SGHRS and CDR2 YFSETQ come from the germline V gene. CDR3 in DNA: TGCGCCAGCAGCTTGGCCGGGGGACAGGGACTCTACGAGCAGTACTTC. Translation: CASSLAGGQGLYEQYF.

The rearrangement uses TRBV19 and TRBJ1-6; weak D call: TRBD1 (5 bases). The germline V gene encodes CDR1 LNHDA and CDR2 SQIVND (reference sequence). V was shortened by 3 bases and J by 7 bases, with 16 bases between the two germline ends. The CDR3 is 16 amino acids. CDR3 in DNA: TGTGCCAGTAGTATCGCTCAAGGGGATTTAAATTCACCCCTCCACTTT. Its translation is CASSIAQGDLNSPLHF.

The genes are TRBV19 and TRBJ2-1; 11 nucleotides line up with TRBD2. V was clipped by 6 bases and J by 8 bases; unmatched bases: 12. From germline, CDR1 is LNHDA and CDR2 SQIVND (reference sequence). This CDR3 comprises 16 residues. Here the CDR3 reads CASRWGSGRESHEQFF. The CDR3 DNA sequence: TGTGCCAGTAGATGGGGTAGCGGGAGGGAAAGCCATGAGCAGTTCTTC.

The V and J genes are TRBV25-1 and TRBJ2-5; no definite D call. Between the trimmed V and J ends, which lost 1 base and 5 bases, there was a span of 8 bases. Germline lookup yields CDR1 MGHDK and CDR2 SYGVNS. The CDR3 totals 13 residues. The CDR3 DNA reads TGTGCCAGCAGTGAATCGCGGCGGGAGACCCAGTACTTC. This translates into CASSESRRETQYF.

This rearrangement joins TRBV2 to TRBJ1-3, with a tentative D call TRBD1 (5 bases). V shed 4 bases and J shed 1 base, with 14 bases lying between them. The CDR3 runs 16 residues. Germline lookup yields CDR1 SNHLY and CDR2 FYNNEI. The CDR3 region is CASSAALGGSGNTIYF. The CDR3, as DNA: TGTGCCAGCAGTGCCGCCCTGGGGGGTTCTGGAAACACCATATATTTT.

The chain links TRBV12-3 or TRBV12-4 to TRBJ1-1; tentatively, D is TRBD1 (5 bases). This CDR3 spans 13 amino acids. V lost 7 bases and J lost 3, with 12 bases in between. CDR3 loop: CASTDNRYTEAFF. The CDR3 nucleotides read TGTGCCAGCACGGACAACCGATACACTGAAGCTTTCTTT.

The chain uses TRBV11-2 and TRBJ2-4; TRBD1 might be the D (8 bases). The V gene's germline CDR1 is SGHAT and CDR2 FQNNGV. The CDR3 sequence is 18 residues long. V gave up 4 bases and J gave up 8 bases, with 27 bases separating them. CDR3 region: CASSSKGVDREGGDIQYF. DNA for the CDR3: TGTGCCAGCAGCTCCAAAGGGGTGGACAGGGAGGGAGGAGACATTCAGTACTTC. Supplemented by reference TRBV11-2 and TRBJ2-4, the full variable domain reads EAGVAQSPRYKIIEKRQSVAFWCNPISGHATLYWYQQILGQGPKLLIQFQNNGVVDDSQLPKDRFSAERLKGVDSTLKIQPAKLEDSAVYLCASSSKGVDREGGDIQYFGAGTRLSVL.

This clone was recorded only once. For the CDR3, the DNA is TGTGCCAGCAGCTTAGCAGGACAGTTTGTCGAGCAGTACTTC. Its protein product is CASSLAGQFVEQYF. This sequence joins TRBV7-8 and TRBJ2-7, with D maybe TRBD1 (6 bases). The CDR3 runs to 14 residues. Looked up from germline, CDR1 is SGHVS and CDR2 is FQNEAQ. Deletions cut 0 bases from V and 6 bases from J, with 12 bases between. Together with reference TRBV7-8 and TRBJ2-7, the CDR3 gives the full variable domain: GAGVSQSPRYKVAKRGQDVALRCDPISGHVSLFWYQQALGQGPEFLTYFQNEAQLDKSGLPSDRFFAERPEGSVSTLKIQRTQQEDSAVYLCASSLAGQFVEQYFGPGTRLTVT.

The rearrangement uses TRBV19 and TRBJ1-5, with TRBD1 matching 7 bases. Germline-derived CDR1 and CDR2 are LNHDA and SQIVND (reference sequence). The V segment lost 4 bases and the J segment 4 bases; nucleotides outside the gene matches: 7. This CDR3 has 15 residues. The CDR3 is CASSNRDRWNQPQHF. In nucleotides, the CDR3 is TGTGCCAGTAGTAACCGGGACAGATGGAATCAGCCCCAGCATTTT.

The chain has TRBV5-1 and TRBJ2-1; 8 bases map to TRBD1. Germline-derived CDR1 and CDR2 are SGHRS and YFSETQ. J lost 3 bases, V lost 3 bases, and 2 bases had no gene match. The CDR3 spans 14 residues. Here the CDR3 DNA reads TGCGCCAGCAGCTCTGGGACAGGCTACAATGAGCAGTTCTTC. Translated, it gives CASSSGTGYNEQFF. The whole variable domain, filled in from reference TRBV5-1 and TRBJ2-1, reads KAGVTQTPRYLIKTRGQQVTLSCSPISGHRSVSWYQQTPGQGLQFLFEYFSETQRNKGNFPGRFSGRQFSNSRSEMNVSTLELGDSALYLCASSSGTGYNEQFFGPGTRLTVL.